This T cell receptor (beta chain) is drawn from a study of human T cells and chemical hapten exposure. Overall study context: The study lasted roughly 22 weeks, and patients were dosed weekly with diphenylcyclopropenone on the scalp throughout. Across samples, TCR yields varied, mostly owing to small differences in pooled library volumes.

As processed by the authors: TCRs per sample had a median of around 96,000 and ranged from about 23,224 to 700,000. TCRdb analysed the RACE reads with MiXCR anew, one entry per CDR3 protein. TCRdb, rather than the study authors, made the V and J calls. The sample contains around 330,000 distinct CDR3 sequences, approximately 5% of which appear only once. Time point indicated: pre-sensitization, week 0. Described treatment: therapeutic diphenylcyclopropenone sensitization with weekly scalp DPC. This clonotype was recorded a few times. Its antigen is unknown. Study-wide findings and caveats: The formation of large CDR3 similarity clusters by expanded TCRs significantly exceeded that of controls.

The sequenced sample was whole blood, obtained in connection with sensitization to the hapten diphenylcyclopropenone (DPC). The sequence was obtained from a woman between 18 and 29 years old with alopecia areata. Some clones in this sample may be carry-over from other donors' samples.

CDR3: CASSQGVRPLGETQYF. The CDR3 bases are TGCGCCAGCAGCCAGGGGGTGAGGCCTCTGGGAGAGACCCAGTACTTC. The V and J genes are TRBV4-1 and TRBJ2-5; the D call may be TRBD1 or TRBD2 (5 bases each). The V end was cut by 3 bases, the J end by 4 bases, with 18 bases between. Germline CDR1 MGHRA, CDR2 YSYEKL. This CDR3 region has 16 residues.